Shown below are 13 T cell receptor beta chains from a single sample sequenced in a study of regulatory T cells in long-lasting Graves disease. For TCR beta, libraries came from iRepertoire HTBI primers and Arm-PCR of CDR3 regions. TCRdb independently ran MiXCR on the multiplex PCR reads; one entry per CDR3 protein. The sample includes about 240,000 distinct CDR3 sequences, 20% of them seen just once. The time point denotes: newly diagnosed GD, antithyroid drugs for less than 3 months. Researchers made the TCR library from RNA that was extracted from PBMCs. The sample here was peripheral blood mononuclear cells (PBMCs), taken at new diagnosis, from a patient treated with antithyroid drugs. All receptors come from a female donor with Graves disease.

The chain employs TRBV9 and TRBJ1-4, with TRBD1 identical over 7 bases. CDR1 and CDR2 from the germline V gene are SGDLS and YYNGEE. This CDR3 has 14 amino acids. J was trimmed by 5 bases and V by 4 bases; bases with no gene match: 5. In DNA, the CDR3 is TGTGCCAGCAGCTTACAGGGGTCCAATGAAAAACTGTTTTTT. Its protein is CASSLQGSNEKLFF.

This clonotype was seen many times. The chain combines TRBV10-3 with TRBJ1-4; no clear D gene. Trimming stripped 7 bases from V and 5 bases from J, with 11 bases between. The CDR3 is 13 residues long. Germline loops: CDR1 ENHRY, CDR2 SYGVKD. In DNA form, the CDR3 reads TGTGCCATCACCCAAGGTGGGAATGAAAAACTGTTTTTT. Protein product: CAITQGGNEKLFF.

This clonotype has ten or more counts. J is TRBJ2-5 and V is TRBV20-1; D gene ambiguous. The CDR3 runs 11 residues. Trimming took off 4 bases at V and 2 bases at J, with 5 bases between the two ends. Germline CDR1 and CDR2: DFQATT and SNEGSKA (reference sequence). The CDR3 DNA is TGCAGTGCTATCGAACAAGAGACCCAGTACTTC. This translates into CSAIEQETQYF.

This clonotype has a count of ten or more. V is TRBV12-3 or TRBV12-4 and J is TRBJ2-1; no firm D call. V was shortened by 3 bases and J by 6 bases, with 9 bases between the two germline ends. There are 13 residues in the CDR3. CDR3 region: CASSFSGFNEQFF. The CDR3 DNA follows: TGTGCCAGCAGTTTTAGTGGGTTCAATGAGCAGTTCTTC.

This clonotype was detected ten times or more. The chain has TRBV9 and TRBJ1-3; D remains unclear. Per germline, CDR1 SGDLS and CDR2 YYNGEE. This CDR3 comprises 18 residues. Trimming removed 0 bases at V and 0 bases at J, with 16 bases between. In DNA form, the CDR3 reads TGTGCCAGCAGCGTAGCCAGTGGGCAGCGACACTCTGGAAACACCATATATTTT. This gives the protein CASSVASGQRHSGNTIYF.

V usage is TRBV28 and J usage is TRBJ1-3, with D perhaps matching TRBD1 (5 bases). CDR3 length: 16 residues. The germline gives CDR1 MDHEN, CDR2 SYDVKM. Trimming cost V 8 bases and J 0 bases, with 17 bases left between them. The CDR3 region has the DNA TGTGCCAGCGGTTCGGGGGGGAAAATCTCTGGAAACACCATATATTTT. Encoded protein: CASGSGGKISGNTIYF.

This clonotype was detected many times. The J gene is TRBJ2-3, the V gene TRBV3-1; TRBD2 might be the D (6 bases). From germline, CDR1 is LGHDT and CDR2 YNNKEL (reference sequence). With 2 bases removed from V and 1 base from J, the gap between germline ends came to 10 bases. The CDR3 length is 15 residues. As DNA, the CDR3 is TGTGCCAGCAGCCAAAGTTCGGGGGGCACAGATACGCAGTATTTT. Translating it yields CASSQSSGGTDTQYF.

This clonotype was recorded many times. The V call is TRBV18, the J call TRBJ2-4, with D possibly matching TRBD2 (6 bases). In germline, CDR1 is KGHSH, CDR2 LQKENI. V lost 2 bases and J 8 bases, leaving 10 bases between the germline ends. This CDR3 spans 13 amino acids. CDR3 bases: TGTGCCAGCTCACCAGGGGGGAATGACATTCAGTACTTC. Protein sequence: CASSPGGNDIQYF.

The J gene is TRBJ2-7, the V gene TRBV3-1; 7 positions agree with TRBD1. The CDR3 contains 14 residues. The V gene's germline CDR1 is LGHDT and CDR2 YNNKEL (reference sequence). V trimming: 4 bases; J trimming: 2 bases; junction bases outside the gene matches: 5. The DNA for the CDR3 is TGTGCCAGCAGCCGAGGACAGGATACCTACGAGCAGTACTTC. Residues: CASSRGQDTYEQYF.

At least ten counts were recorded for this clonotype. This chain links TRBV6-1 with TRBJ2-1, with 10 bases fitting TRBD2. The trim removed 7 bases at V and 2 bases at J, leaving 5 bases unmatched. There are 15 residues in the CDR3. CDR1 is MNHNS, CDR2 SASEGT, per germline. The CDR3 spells CASTKLAGTYNEQFF. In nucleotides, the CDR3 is TGTGCCAGCACCAAACTAGCGGGGACCTACAATGAGCAGTTCTTC.

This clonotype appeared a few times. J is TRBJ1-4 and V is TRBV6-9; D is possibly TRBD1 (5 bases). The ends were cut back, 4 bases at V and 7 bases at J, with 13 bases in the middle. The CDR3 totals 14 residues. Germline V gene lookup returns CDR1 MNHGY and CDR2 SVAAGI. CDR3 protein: CASSSRERGEKLFF. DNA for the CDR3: TGTGCCAGCAGTTCCCGCGAAAGGGGTGAAAAACTGTTTTTT.

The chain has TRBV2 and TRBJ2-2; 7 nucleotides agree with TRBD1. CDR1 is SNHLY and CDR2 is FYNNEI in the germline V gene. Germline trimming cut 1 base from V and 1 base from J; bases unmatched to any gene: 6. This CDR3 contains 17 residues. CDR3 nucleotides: TGTGCCAGCAGTGAAGTAAGGGGGCCATGGAACACCGGGGAGCTGTTTTTT. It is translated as CASSEVRGPWNTGELFF. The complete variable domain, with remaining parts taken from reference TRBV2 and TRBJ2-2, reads EPEVTQTPSHQVTQMGQEVILRCVPISNHLYFYWYRQILGQKVEFLVSFYNNEISEKSEIFDDQFSVERPDGSNFTLKIRSTKLEDSAMYFCASSEVRGPWNTGELFFGEGSRLTVL.

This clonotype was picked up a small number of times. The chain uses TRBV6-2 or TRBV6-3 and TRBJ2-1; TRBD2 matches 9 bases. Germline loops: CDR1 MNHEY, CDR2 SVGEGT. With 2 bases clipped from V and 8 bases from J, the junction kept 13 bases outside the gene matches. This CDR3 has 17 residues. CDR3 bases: TGTGCCAGCAGTTACCCCGGAGGGACTAGCCCCCAGCATGAGCAGTTCTTC. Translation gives CASSYPGGTSPQHEQFF.